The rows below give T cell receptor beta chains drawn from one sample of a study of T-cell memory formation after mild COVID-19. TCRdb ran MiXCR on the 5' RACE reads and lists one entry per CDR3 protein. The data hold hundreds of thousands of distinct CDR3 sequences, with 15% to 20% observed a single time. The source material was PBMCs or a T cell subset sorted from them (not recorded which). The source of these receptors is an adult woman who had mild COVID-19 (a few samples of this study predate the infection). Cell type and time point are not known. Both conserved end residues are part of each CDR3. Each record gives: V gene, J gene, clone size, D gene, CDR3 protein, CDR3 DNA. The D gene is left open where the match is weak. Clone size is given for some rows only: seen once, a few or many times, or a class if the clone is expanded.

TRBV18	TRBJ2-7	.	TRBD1	CASSPVTGGAVYEQYF	TGTGCCAGCTCACCGGTGACAGGGGGCGCGGTTTACGAGCAGTACTTC
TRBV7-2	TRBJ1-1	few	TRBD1	CASSLVPQTRGLVNTEAFF	TGTGCCAGCAGCTTAGTTCCCCAGACCAGGGGGCTCGTGAACACTGAAGCTTTCTTT
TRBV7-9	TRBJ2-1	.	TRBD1	CASSTTGVYNEQFF	TGTGCCAGCAGTACTACAGGGGTTTACAATGAGCAGTTCTTC
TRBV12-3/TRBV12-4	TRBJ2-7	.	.	CASSVSGSYEQYF	TGTGCCAGCAGTGTTAGCGGATCCTACGAGCAGTACTTC
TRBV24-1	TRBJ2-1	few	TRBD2	CATSGGLAGGGYNEQFF	TGTGCCACCAGTGGGGGACTAGCGGGAGGGGGCTACAATGAGCAGTTCTTC
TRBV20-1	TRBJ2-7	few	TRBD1	CSALPDRVLWEQYF	TGCAGTGCTCTCCCGGACAGGGTCCTTTGGGAGCAGTACTTC
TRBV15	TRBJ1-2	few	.	CLRPTVNYGYTF	TGTCTCCGGCCCACAGTGAACTATGGCTACACCTTC
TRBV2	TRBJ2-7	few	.	CASSDGDTYEQYF	TGTGCCAGCAGTGATGGGGATACCTACGAGCAGTACTTC
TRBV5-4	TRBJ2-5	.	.	CASSRTGTGRETQYF	TGTGCCAGCAGCCGAACCGGAACCGGCAGAGAGACCCAGTACTTC
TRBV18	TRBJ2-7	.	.	CASSPPYEGKGTYEQYF	TGTGCCAGCTCACCCCCCTATGAAGGGAAGGGAACCTACGAGCAGTACTTC
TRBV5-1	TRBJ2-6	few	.	CASSPAGLLSGANVLTF	TGCGCCAGCAGCCCCGCGGGACTTCTCTCTGGGGCCAACGTCCTGACTTTC